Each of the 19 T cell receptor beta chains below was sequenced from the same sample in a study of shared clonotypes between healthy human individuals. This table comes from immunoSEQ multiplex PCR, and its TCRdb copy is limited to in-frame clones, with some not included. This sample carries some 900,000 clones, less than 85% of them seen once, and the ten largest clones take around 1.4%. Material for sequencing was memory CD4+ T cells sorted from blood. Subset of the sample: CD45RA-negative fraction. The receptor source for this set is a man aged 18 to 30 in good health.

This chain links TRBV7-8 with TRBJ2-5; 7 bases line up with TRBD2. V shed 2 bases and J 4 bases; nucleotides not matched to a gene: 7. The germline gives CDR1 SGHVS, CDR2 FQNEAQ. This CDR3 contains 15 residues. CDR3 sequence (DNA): TGTGCCAGCAGCTTAATGAGCGGGAAGGGAGAGACCCAGTACTTC. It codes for CASSLMSGKGETQYF.

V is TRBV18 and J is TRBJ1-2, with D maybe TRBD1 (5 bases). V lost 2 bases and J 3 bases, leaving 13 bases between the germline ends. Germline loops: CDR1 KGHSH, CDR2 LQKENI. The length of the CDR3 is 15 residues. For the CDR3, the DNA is TGTGCCAGCTCACCAGCGAGGGGCGGCGACTATGGCTACACCTTC. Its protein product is CASSPARGGDYGYTF.

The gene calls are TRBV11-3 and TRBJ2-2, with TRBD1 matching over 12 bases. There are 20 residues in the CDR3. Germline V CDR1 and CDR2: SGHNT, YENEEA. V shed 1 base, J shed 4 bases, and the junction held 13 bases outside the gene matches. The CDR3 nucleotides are TGTGCCAGCAGCTTAGTCGGATGGACCGGGACAGGGGGCTTCACCGGGGAGCTGTTTTTT. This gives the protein CASSLVGWTGTGGFTGELFF.

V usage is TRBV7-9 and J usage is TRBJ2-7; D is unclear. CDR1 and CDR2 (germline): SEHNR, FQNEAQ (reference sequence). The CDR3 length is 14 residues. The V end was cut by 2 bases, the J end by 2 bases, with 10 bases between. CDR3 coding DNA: TGTGCCAGCAGCTTACCAGGATCTCCCTACGAGCAGTACTTC. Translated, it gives CASSLPGSPYEQYF. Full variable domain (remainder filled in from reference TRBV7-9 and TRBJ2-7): DTGVSQNPRHKITKRGQNVTFRCDPISEHNRLYWYRQTLGQGPEFLTYFQNEAQLEKSRLLSDRFSAERPKGSFSTLEIQRTEQGDSAMYLCASSLPGSPYEQYFGPGTRLTVT.

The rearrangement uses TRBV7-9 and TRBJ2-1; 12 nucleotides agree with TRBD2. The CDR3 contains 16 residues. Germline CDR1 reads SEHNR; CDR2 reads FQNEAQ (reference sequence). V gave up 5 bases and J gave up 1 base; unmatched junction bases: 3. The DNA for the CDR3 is TGTGCCAGCAGCAAGGGACTAGCGGGTTCCTACAATGAGCAGTTCTTC. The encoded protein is CASSKGLAGSYNEQFF.

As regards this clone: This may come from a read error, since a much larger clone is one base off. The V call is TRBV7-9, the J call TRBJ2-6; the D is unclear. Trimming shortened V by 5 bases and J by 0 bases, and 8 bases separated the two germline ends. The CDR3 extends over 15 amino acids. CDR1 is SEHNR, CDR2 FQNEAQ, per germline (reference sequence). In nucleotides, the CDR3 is TGTGCCAGCAGCCCCAGGAGCTCTGGGGCCAACGTCCTGACTTTC. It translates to CASSPRSSGANVLTF.

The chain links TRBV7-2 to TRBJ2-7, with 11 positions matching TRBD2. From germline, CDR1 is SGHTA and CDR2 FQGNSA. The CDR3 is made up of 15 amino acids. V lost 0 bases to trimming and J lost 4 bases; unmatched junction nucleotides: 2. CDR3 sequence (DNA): TGTGCCAGCAGCTTAGCAGGGACTAGCGGTTACGAGCAGTACTTC. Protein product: CASSLAGTSGYEQYF.

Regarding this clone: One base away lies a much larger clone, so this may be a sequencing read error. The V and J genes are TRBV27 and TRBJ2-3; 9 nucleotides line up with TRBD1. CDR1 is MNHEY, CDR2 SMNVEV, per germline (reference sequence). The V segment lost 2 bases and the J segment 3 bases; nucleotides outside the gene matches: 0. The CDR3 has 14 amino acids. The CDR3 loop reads CASSLDRGTDTQYF. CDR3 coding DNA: TGTGCCAGCAGTTTAGACAGGGGGACAGATACGCAGTATTTT.

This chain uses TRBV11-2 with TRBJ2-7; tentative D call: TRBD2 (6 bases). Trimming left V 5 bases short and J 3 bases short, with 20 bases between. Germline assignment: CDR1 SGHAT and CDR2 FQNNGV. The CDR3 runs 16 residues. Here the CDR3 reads CASSRLAGGSSYEQYF. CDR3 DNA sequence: TGTGCCAGCAGCCGCCTTGCCGGGGGTAGTAGCTACGAGCAGTACTTC.

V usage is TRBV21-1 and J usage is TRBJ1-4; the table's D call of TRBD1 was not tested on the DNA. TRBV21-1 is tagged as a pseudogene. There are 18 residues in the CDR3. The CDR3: CASSNAQDRGGPNEKLFF. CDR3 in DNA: TGTGCCAGCAGCAATGCTCAGGACAGGGGTGGGCCTAATGAAAAACTGTTTTTT.

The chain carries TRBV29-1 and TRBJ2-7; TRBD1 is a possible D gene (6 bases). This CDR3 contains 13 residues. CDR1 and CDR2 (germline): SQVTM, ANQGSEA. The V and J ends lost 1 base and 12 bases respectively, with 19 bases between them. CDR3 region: CSVEVAGTKDRYF. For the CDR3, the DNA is TGCAGCGTTGAAGTCGCCGGGACAAAGGATCGGTACTTC.

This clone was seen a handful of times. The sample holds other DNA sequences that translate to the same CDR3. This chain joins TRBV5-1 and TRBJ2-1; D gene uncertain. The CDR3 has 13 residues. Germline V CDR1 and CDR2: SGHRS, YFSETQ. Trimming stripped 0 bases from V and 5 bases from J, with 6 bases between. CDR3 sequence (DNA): TGCGCCAGCAGCTTGGTTAGCAACAATGAGCAGTTCTTC. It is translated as CASSLVSNNEQFF.

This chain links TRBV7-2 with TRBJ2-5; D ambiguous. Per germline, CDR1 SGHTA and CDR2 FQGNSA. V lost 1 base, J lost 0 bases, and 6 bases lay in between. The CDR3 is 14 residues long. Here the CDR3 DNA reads TGTGCCAGCAGCTTAGGTCTAAACCAAGAGACCCAGTACTTC. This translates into CASSLGLNQETQYF.

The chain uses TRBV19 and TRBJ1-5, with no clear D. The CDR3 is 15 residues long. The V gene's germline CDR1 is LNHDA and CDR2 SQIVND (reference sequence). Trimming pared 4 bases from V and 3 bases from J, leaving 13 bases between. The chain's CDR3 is CASSTPLGPNQPQHF. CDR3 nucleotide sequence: TGTGCCAGTAGTACCCCCCTGGGTCCCAATCAGCCCCAGCATTTT. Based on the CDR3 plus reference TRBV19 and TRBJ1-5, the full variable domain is DGGITQSPKYLFRKEGQNVTLSCEQNLNHDAMYWYRQDPGQGLRLIYYSQIVNDFQKGDIAEGYSVSREKKESFPLTVTSAQKNPTAFYLCASSTPLGPNQPQHFGDGTRLSIL.

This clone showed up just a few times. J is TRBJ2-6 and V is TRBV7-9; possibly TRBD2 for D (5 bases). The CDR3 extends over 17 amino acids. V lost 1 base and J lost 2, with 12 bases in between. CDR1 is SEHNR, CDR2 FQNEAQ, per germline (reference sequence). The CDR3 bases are TGTGCCAGCAGCTTAGGGAGGACTTTGGCTGGGGCCAACGTCCTGACTTTC. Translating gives CASSLGRTLAGANVLTF. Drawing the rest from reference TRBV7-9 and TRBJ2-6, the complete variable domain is DTGVSQNPRHKITKRGQNVTFRCDPISEHNRLYWYRQTLGQGPEFLTYFQNEAQLEKSRLLSDRFSAERPKGSFSTLEIQRTEQGDSAMYLCASSLGRTLAGANVLTFGAGSRLTVL.

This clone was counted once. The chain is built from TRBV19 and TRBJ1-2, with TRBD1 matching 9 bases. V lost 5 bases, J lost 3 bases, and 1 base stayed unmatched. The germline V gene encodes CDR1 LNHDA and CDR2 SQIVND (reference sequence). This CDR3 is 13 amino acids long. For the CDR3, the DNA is TGTGCCAGTAGTGACAGGGGGGACTATGGCTACACCTTC. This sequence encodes CASSDRGDYGYTF.

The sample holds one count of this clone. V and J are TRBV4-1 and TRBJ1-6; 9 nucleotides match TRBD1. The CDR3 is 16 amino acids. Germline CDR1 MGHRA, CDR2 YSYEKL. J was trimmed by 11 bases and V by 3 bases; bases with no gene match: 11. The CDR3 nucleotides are TGCGCCAGCAGCCAGCCCGGGACAGGGAGGGCGGCACCCCTCCACTTT. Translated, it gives CASSQPGTGRAAPLHF.

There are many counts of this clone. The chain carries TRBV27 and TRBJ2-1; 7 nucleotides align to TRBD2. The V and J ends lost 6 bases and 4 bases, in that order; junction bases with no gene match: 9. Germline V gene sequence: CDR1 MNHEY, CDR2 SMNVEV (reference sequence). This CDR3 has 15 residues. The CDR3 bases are TGTGCCAGCAGCCCGAAGACTAGCTCTTACAATGAGCAGTTCTTC. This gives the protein CASSPKTSSYNEQFF.

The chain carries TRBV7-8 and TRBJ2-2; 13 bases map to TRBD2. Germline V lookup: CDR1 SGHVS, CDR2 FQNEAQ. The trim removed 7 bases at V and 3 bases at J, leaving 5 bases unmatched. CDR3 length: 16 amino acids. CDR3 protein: CASKPLAGGYTGELFF. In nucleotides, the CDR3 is TGTGCCAGCAAGCCACTAGCGGGGGGGTACACCGGGGAGCTGTTTTTT.